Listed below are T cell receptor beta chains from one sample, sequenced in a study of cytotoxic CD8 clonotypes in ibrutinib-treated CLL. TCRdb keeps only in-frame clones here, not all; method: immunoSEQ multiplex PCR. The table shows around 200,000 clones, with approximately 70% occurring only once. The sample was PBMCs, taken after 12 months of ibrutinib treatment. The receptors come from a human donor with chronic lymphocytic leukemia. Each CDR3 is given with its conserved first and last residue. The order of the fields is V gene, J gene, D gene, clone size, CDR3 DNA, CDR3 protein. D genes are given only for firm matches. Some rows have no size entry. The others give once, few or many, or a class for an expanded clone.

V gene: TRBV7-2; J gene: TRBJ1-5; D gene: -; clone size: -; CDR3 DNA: TGTGCCAGCAGCTTACAAGGGTATAGCAATCAGCCCCAGCATTTT; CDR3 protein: CASSLQGYSNQPQHF
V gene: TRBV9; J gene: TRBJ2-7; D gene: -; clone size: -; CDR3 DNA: TGTGCCAGCAGCCCTTTGGCGAGGGCCTACGAGCAGTACTTC; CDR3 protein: CASSPLARAYEQYF
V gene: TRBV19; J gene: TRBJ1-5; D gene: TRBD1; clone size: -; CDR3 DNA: TGTGCCAGTGGCCGGGACAGAGACTTCAATCAGCCCCAGCATTTT; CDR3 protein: CASGRDRDFNQPQHF
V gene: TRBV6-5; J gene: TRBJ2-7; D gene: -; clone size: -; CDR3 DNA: TGTGCCAGCAGGCGCACCATAGGGGCCTACGAGCAGTACTTC; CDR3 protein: CASRRTIGAYEQYF
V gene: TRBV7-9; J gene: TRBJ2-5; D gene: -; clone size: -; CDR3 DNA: TGTGCCAGCAGCTTAGTGGAGACCCAGTACTTC; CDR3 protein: CASSLVETQYF
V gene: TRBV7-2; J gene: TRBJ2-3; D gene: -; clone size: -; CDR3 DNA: TGTGCCAGCAGCACCCAGCGGGCGAGCACAGATACGCAGTATTTT; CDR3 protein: CASSTQRASTDTQYF
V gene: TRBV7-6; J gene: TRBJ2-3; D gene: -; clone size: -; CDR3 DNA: TGTGCCAGCAGCCCTTTCGGTAGCACAGATACGCAGTATTTT; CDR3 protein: CASSPFGSTDTQYF
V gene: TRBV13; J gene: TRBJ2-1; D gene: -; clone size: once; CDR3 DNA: TGTGCCAGCAGGAGAGGGGGTGGCTCCTACAATGAGCAGTTCTTC; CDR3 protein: CASRRGGGSYNEQFF
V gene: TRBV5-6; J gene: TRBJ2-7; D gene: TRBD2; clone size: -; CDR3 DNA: TGTGCCAGCAGCTTGGGGTCTAGCGGCCTCTACGAGCAGTACTTC; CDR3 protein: CASSLGSSGLYEQYF
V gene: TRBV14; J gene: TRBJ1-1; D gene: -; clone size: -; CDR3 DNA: TGTGCCAGCAGCCAAGACCTGGGGGTAACGAACACTGAAGCTTTCTTT; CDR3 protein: CASSQDLGVTNTEAFF
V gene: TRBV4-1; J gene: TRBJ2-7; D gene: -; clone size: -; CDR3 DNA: TGCGCCAGCAGCCCTGACAGATACGAGCAGTACTTC; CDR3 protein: CASSPDRYEQYF
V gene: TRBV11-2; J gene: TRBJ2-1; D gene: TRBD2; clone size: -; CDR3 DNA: TGTGCCAGCAGCCGCCACGGGACTAGCCGATACAATGAGCAGTTCTTC; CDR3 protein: CASSRHGTSRYNEQFF
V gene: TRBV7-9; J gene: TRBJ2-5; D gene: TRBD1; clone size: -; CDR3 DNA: TGTGCCAGCAGCCTAGGACAGGGGGAGACCCAGTACTTC; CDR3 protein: CASSLGQGETQYF
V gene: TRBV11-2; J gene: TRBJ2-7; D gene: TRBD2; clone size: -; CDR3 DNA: TGTGCCAGCAGCTTAGGTACTAGCGACTACGGGGAGCAGTACTTC; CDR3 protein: CASSLGTSDYGEQYF
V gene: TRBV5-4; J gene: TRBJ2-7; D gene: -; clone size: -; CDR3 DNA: TGTGCCAGCAGCTCGGACCCCTCCTCCTACGAGCAGTACTTC; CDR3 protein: CASSSDPSSYEQYF
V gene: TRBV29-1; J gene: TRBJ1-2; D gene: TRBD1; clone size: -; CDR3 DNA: TGCAGCGTGGCCCCGGGACAGGGTGGCTACACCTTC; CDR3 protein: CSVAPGQGGYTF
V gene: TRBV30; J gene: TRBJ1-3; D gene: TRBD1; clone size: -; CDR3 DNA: TGTGCCTGGAGTGGACAGGGGAGGCGTCGGGACACCATATATTTT; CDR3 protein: CAWSGQGRRRDTIYF
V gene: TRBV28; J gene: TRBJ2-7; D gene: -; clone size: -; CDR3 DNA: TGTGCCAGCAGTTTTCCTCGTATCAGGCTAGCTCTCTCCTACGAGCAGTACTTC; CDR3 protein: CASSFPRIRLALSYEQYF
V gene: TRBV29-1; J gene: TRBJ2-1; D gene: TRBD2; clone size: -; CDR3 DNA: TGCAGCCCTTGGGCTAGCGGGGACAATGAGCAGTTCTTC; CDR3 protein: CSPWASGDNEQFF
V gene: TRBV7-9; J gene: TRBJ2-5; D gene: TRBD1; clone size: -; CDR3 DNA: TGTGCCAGCAGCTTACAGGGGGCGGGAGAGACCCAGTACTTC; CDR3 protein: CASSLQGAGETQYF
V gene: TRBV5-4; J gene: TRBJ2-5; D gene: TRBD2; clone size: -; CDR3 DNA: TGTGCCAGCAGGGAACCGGGACTAGCGGCCCAAGAGACCCAGTACTTC; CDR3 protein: CASREPGLAAQETQYF